This T cell receptor beta chain was sequenced for a study of CD8+ T cells in alopecia areata. Study-level background: C3H/HeJ donors aged roughly 6-12 months with spontaneous alopecia supplied skin grafted onto roughly 7-11-week-old female C3H/HeJ mice.

This CDR3 comprises 14 residues. In germline, CDR1 is NNHDY, CDR2 SYVADS. Trimming took 4 bases from V and 0 from J; bases not matched to a gene: 1. Regarding the study as a whole: TCR sharing across patients was less clear than in mice, possibly HLA-related. Affected scalp, especially in alopecia totalis/universalis, had a higher clonality than normal scalp did. Among the cells sequenced in scalp samples are also the resident alphabeta T cells of normal skin.

Sorting relied on CD4, CD8alpha, NKG2D, NKG2ACE and other markers applied to pooled cutaneous lymph node cells. Notes on this clone: Antigen unknown. The gene names given are mouse names. The DNA ends 4 residues before the CDR3 does, and the rest of the CDR3 is filled in from the germline J gene.

cDNA serving as the sequencing template came from extracted, reverse transcribed RNA. This table comes from immunoSEQ multiplex PCR, and its TCRdb copy is limited to in-frame clones, with some not included. The record shows approximately 280,000 clones for this sample, with no singletons present. This TCR derives from a C3H/HeJ mouse with alopecia areata. The strain's MHC type: H2-k. V is TRBV13-3 and J is TRBJ2-3; the match to TRBD2 covers 8 bases. The sample comprised CD4+ T cells sorted from a lymph node. The CDR3 reads CASSLGGSAETLYF. CDR3 DNA, as far as it was read: TGTGCCAGCAGTCTGGGGGGTAGTGCAGAA.